This T cell receptor beta chain is drawn from a study of CD8+ T cells in alopecia areata. The overall study: Patients in the treated group were given tofacitinib by mouth, 5 to 10 mg twice a day. Once tofacitinib had been taken for 6 to 18 months, 6 months off drug followed.

This clone was seen many times. Following extraction, RNA underwent reverse transcription to cDNA, which served as the sequencing template. The table came from immunoSEQ multiplex PCR; TCRdb's copy has only in-frame clones and leaves some out. The data contain 200,000 to 250,000 clones, over 60% of them singletons. Treatment: oral pan-JAK inhibitor, 5-10 mg twice daily. This CDR3 spans 12 amino acids. Trimming pared 1 base from V and 5 bases from J, leaving 5 bases between. The germline V gene encodes CDR1 LGHNA and CDR2 YSLEER. The rearrangement uses TRBV4-3 and TRBJ1-2; no firm D call. The receptor comes from a human donor with alopecia areata. The specimen comprised CD4+ T cells sorted from blood, sampled at week 4, from a patient treated with tofacitinib. CDR3 DNA sequence: TGCGCCAGCAGCCAAGCTGGGTATGGCTACACCTTC. Amino acids: CASSQAGYGYTF.